This T cell receptor beta chain was recovered during a study of CD8 T cells in ankylosing spondylitis. Study-wide results and limits: Certain motif variants had earlier appeared in reactive arthritis synovial fluid and blood. Disease-linked clones were CD8+ and relatively rare in peripheral blood. The study identified a TCR beta motif of under ten highly homologous variants that appeared characteristic of ankylosing spondylitis blood.

Germline CDR1 SEHNR, CDR2 FQNEAQ (reference sequence). There are 13 residues in the CDR3. Between the trimmed V and J ends, which lost 5 bases and 3 bases, there was a span of 11 bases. This clonotype showed up many times. Its antigen is not known. TCRdb reanalysed the 5' RACE reads using MiXCR and keeps one entry per CDR3 protein. The data hold 190,000 or so distinct CDR3 sequences, with roughly 13% observed a single time. The receptor comes from a male donor with ankylosing spondylitis or in good health (not recorded which). J is TRBJ2-7 and V is TRBV7-9; D is ambiguous. The sequenced material came from blood, either unsorted or a sorted T cell fraction (not recorded which). For the CDR3, the DNA is TGTGCCAGCAGCCCCCCGAACAGCTACGAGCAGTACTTC. Its protein is CASSPPNSYEQYF.